One sample yielded the 21 T cell receptor beta chains listed below, sequenced in a study of circulating CD8 cells and anti-PD-1 response in melanoma. Sorting of live CD3+CD8+TCRalphabeta+ cells by PD-1 and/or TIGIT gave four subsets. Each library started from 15 ng of total RNA using the QIAseq Immune Repertoire TCR panel. One entry per CDR3 protein results from TCRdb running MiXCR on the reads. The table shows 200 to 300 distinct CDR3 sequences, with roughly 10% occurring only once. Sequenced material: CD8+ T cells from PBMCs, taken at baseline or after one month of anti-PD-1 therapy (not recorded which). These TCRs come from a human donor with melanoma.

The V and J genes are TRBV28 and TRBJ2-1, with D possibly called TRBD1 or TRBD2 (5 bases each). There are 17 residues in the CDR3. Germline CDR1 reads MDHEN; CDR2 reads SYDVKM. The ends were cut back, 8 bases at V and 3 bases at J, with 23 bases in the middle. In DNA form, the CDR3 reads TGTGCCAGCGGTTCATACCTTGTCGGGGACCACTACAATGAGCAGTTCTTC. It specifies CASGSYLVGDHYNEQFF.

The chain couples TRBV5-1 to TRBJ1-2, with D perhaps matching TRBD1 (6 bases). Germline CDR1 SGHRS, CDR2 YFSETQ. Trimming cost V 3 bases and J 4 bases, with 10 bases left between them. The CDR3 covers 13 residues. The CDR3 loop reads CASSWDKSYGYTF. The DNA for the CDR3 is TGCGCCAGCAGCTGGGACAAGAGCTATGGCTACACCTTC.

This clonotype is medium-sized. The genes are TRBV4-1 and TRBJ1-5; D unresolved. Trimming took off 4 bases at V and 5 bases at J, with 9 bases between the two ends. The CDR3 runs 13 residues. In germline, CDR1 is MGHRA, CDR2 YSYEKL. The CDR3 sequence is CASSPTQDQPQHF. DNA of the CDR3: TGCGCCAGCAGCCCTACCCAGGATCAGCCCCAGCATTTT.

Relative to its sample, this clonotype is large (0.1 to 1%). V gene TRBV4-1 combines with J gene TRBJ2-1; 7 nucleotides match TRBD2. Trimming at V came to 10 bases and at J to 9 bases, leaving 12 bases not matched to a gene. The CDR3 totals 13 residues. Germline V gene lookup returns CDR1 MGHRA and CDR2 YSYEKL. The CDR3 coding sequence is TGCGCCACCACCTCAGCGGGGCGCAGTGAGCAGTTCTTC. This gives the protein CATTSAGRSEQFF.

By sample share, this clonotype is large. The chain couples TRBV6-5 to TRBJ1-1; D unclear. Germline V gene data show CDR1 as MNHEY and CDR2 as SVGAGI. The CDR3 runs 15 residues. V was trimmed by 2 bases and J by 3 bases, leaving 13 bases between them. The CDR3, as DNA: TGTGCCAGCAGTTACCTCCCTCCCGTGGACACTGAAGCTTTCTTT. It yields the protein CASSYLPPVDTEAFF.

In its sample, this clonotype is medium-sized (0.01 to 0.1%). The rearrangement uses TRBV6-1 and TRBJ1-6; D gene unclear. The CDR3 runs to 15 residues. The V end was cut by 8 bases, the J end by 0 bases, with 11 bases between. The germline CDR1 and CDR2 sequences are MNHNS and SASEGT. CDR3 protein: CASWNLHSYNSPLHF. In DNA, the CDR3 is TGTGCCAGCTGGAATCTACACTCCTATAATTCACCCCTCCACTTT.

The V and J genes are TRBV19 and TRBJ2-4; tentative D call: TRBD1 (6 bases). The length of the CDR3 is 13 residues. Looked up from germline, CDR1 is LNHDA and CDR2 is SQIVND (reference sequence). Trimming removed 6 bases from V and 6 bases from J, with 12 bases in between. CDR3 amino acids: CASRDSLGNIQYF. CDR3 coding DNA: TGTGCCAGTAGGGACAGCCTGGGAAACATTCAGTACTTC.

This clonotype counts as large. V usage is TRBV7-3 and J usage is TRBJ2-3, with 10 bases lining up with TRBD2. Germline V gives CDR1 SGHTA, CDR2 FQGTGA. CDR3 length: 17 residues. V was pared by 2 bases and J by 2 bases, with 7 bases of the junction left unmatched. The CDR3 sequence: CASSLWASGGLTDTQYF. DNA of the CDR3: TGTGCCAGCAGCTTATGGGCTAGCGGGGGCCTCACAGATACGCAGTATTTT.

In its sample, this clonotype ranks as medium-sized (0.01 to 0.1%). The V call is TRBV5-6, the J call TRBJ1-1, with D perhaps matching TRBD1 (6 bases). In germline, CDR1 is SGHDT, CDR2 YYEEEE. This CDR3 comprises 14 residues. V lost 2 bases, J lost 6 bases, and 14 bases lay in between. The DNA for the CDR3 is TGTGCCAGCAGCTTCGAAGGGGGGGACGCTGAAGCTTTCTTT. Its translation is CASSFEGGDAEAFF.

Sample share makes this clonotype large (0.1 to 1%). The chain recombines TRBV19 with TRBJ2-7; 9 nucleotides match TRBD1. This CDR3 is 14 amino acids long. Germline loops: CDR1 LNHDA, CDR2 SQIVND (reference sequence). J gave up 4 bases and V 7 bases, and 8 bases lay outside the gene matches. The CDR3 DNA is TGTGCCAGTACTCCGACAGGGGGAATATACGAGCAGTACTTC. It specifies CASTPTGGIYEQYF.

This clonotype is labeled medium-sized (0.01 to 0.1%). The chain is built from TRBV16 and TRBJ1-2; no clear D. The V gene's germline CDR1 is KGHSY and CDR2 FQNENV. V was shortened by 2 bases and J by 4 bases, with 11 bases between the two germline ends. The CDR3 length is 14 residues. The CDR3 DNA follows: TGTGCCAGCAGCCAAGACTTTCTGAGCTATGGCTACACCTTC. It yields the protein CASSQDFLSYGYTF.

This clonotype was found a few times. The chain combines TRBV28 with TRBJ2-3; TRBD1 agrees at 7 bases. The CDR3 is 19 amino acids. CDR1 is MDHEN and CDR2 is SYDVKM in the germline V gene. The V and J ends lost 1 base and 5 bases, in that order; junction bases with no gene match: 18. The CDR3 DNA is TGTGCCAGCAGTTTATTCTCCCCACCTCGACAGGGACGTAGAGATACGCAGTATTTT. It yields the protein CASSLFSPPRQGRRDTQYF.

This clonotype is large by share. The chain uses TRBV11-1 and TRBJ1-1; 7 bases line up with TRBD1. CDR1 is SGHAT and CDR2 is FQDESV in the germline V gene (reference sequence). CDR3 size: 17 residues. V trimming: 3 bases; J trimming: 0 bases; junction bases outside the gene matches: 10. Written as DNA, the CDR3 is TGTGCCAGCAGCTTCTTGCGACAGGGAAGCATGAACACTGAAGCTTTCTTT. It encodes CASSFLRQGSMNTEAFF.

This clonotype is labeled medium-sized. The rearrangement joins TRBV2 to TRBJ2-5, with D maybe TRBD2 (5 bases). Germline values: CDR1 SNHLY, CDR2 FYNNEI. Deletions cut 4 bases from V and 9 bases from J, with 15 bases between. The CDR3 sequence is 13 residues long. The CDR3 sequence is CASSARGPEAQYF. The CDR3 bases are TGTGCCAGCAGTGCCAGAGGGCCGGAGGCCCAGTACTTC.

Judged by abundance, this clonotype is medium-sized. The chain couples TRBV7-2 to TRBJ2-2; a weak D match, TRBD1 (5 bases). Trimming took off 1 base at V and 5 bases at J, with 20 bases between the two ends. Germline lookup yields CDR1 SGHTA and CDR2 FQGNSA. The CDR3 spans 18 residues. The CDR3 protein is CASSLEAHETVRTGELFF. The CDR3 bases are TGTGCCAGCAGCTTAGAGGCACACGAGACAGTCAGGACCGGGGAGCTGTTTTTT.

Relative to its sample, this clonotype is medium-sized (0.01 to 0.1%). This chain uses TRBV4-1 with TRBJ2-3; 8 positions match TRBD2. CDR3 size: 18 residues. V shed 2 bases and J 6 bases; nucleotides not matched to a gene: 16. The V gene's germline CDR1 is MGHRA and CDR2 YSYEKL. CDR3 coding DNA: TGCGCCAGCAGCCAAAGGGGTCCTCTTACGGGGGGGCACGATACGCAGTATTTT. Translation gives CASSQRGPLTGGHDTQYF.

Within the sample, this clonotype is large. V and J are TRBV28 and TRBJ2-1; 14 bases map to TRBD2. Germline-derived CDR1 and CDR2 are MDHEN and SYDVKM. V trimming: 6 bases; J trimming: 9 bases; junction bases outside the gene matches: 7. CDR3 length: 15 amino acids. The CDR3 DNA reads TGTGCCAGCAGGCCGACTAGCGGGGGGGCCTCTGAGCAGTTCTTC. Protein: CASRPTSGGASEQFF. Looking up the rest from reference TRBV28 and TRBJ2-1 gives the full variable domain: DVKVTQSSRYLVKRTGEKVFLECVQDMDHENMFWYRQDPGLGLRLIYFSYDVKMKEKGDIPEGYSVSREKKERFSLILESASTNQTSMYLCASRPTSGGASEQFFGPGTRLTVL.

By share, this clonotype counts as medium-sized (0.01 to 0.1%). CDR3 DNA: TGTGCCAGTAGTATGGAAGCTGAAAACACAGATACGCAGTATTTT. Its translation: CASSMEAENTDTQYF. The chain carries TRBV19 and TRBJ2-3; D is unresolved. The CDR3 has 15 residues. Germline V gene sequence: CDR1 LNHDA, CDR2 SQIVND (reference sequence). V was shortened by 3 bases and J by 2 bases, with 12 bases between the two germline ends.

With regard to this clonotype: A much bigger clone sits one base away, suggesting this may be a read error. This chain joins TRBV29-1 and TRBJ2-7; no reliable D call. Trimming took off 8 bases at V and 0 bases at J, with 17 bases between the two ends. Germline V CDR1 and CDR2: SQVTM, ANQGSEA. The CDR3 loop spans 14 amino acids. The CDR3 sequence is CSFRAGPSSYEQYF. CDR3 DNA: TGCAGCTTCCGGGCTGGGCCTAGCTCCTACGAGCAGTACTTC.

This clonotype is medium-sized by share. V and J are TRBV11-2 and TRBJ2-7; 7 nucleotides match TRBD1. CDR3 size: 16 residues. CDR1 is SGHAT and CDR2 is FQNNGV in the germline V gene. Trimming took 6 bases from V and 2 from J; bases not matched to a gene: 13. CDR3 region: CASRGKQGIFAYEQYF. CDR3 nucleotide sequence: TGTGCCAGCAGGGGAAAACAGGGGATTTTCGCCTACGAGCAGTACTTC.

Sample share makes this clonotype medium-sized. CDR3 nucleotides: TGTGCCATCAGTGAGGAAACGGGGGGGCCGTACAATGAGCAGTTCTTC. Its translation is CAISEETGGPYNEQFF. This chain connects TRBV10-3 to TRBJ2-1; 8 nucleotides align to TRBD2. CDR1 is ENHRY and CDR2 is SYGVKD in the germline V gene. The V gene end was trimmed by 2 bases and the J gene end by 4 bases; junction bases not matched to a gene: 7. This CDR3 has 16 residues.